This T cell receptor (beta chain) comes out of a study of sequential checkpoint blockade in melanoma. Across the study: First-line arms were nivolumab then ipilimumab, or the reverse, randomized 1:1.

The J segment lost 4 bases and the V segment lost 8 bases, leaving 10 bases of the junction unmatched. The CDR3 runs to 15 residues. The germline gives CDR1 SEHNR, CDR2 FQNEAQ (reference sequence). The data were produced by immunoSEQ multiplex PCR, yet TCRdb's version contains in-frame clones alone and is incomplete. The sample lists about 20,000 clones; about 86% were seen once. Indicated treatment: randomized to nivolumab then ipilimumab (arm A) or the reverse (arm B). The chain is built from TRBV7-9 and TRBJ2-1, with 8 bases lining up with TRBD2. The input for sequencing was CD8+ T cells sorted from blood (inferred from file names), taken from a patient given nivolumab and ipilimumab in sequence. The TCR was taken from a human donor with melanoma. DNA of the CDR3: TGTGCCAGCCTACTACCGCGGGGGGCTTACAATGAGCAGTTCTTC. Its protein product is CASLLPRGAYNEQFF.